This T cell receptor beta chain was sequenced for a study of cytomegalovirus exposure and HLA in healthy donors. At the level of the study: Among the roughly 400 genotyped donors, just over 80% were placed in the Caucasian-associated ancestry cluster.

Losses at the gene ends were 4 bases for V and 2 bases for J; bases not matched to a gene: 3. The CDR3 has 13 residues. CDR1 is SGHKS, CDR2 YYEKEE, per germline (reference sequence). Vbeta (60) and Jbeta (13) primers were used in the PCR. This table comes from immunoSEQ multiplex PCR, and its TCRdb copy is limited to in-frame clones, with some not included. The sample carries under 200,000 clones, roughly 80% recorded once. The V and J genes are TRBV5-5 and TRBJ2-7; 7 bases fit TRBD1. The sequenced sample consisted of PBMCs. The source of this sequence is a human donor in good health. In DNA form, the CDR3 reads TGTGCCAGCAGCCCTGACAGGGCCTACGAGCAGTACTTC. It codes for CASSPDRAYEQYF.